The 23 T cell receptor beta chains listed next were all sequenced from one sample in a study of T cells in localized non-small cell lung cancer (dated by TCRdb to about 2020). Receptor amplification or capture employed the immunoSEQ multiplex PCR assay. TCRdb holds this immuneACCESS table with in-frame rearrangements only. Some clones are missing; in checked studies, unresolved V genes explain under half, and the rest has no known cause. The sample table contains 60,000 to 65,000 clones; only one count was recorded for approximately 87% of them. The top ten clonotypes cover nearly 2% of the sample. Source: peripheral blood, taken before any cancer treatment. These receptors were taken from a woman aged 40-75 years with stage I lung adenocarcinoma.

The chain carries TRBV4-3 and TRBJ1-4; perhaps TRBD1 as D (5 bases). V was clipped by 0 bases and J by 0 bases, with 14 bases between them. Per the germline V gene, CDR1 is LGHNA and CDR2 is YSLEER. CDR3 length: 18 amino acids. The CDR3 nucleotides read TGCGCCAGCAGCCAAGATGGGAAAGGGGCAGCAACTAATGAAAAACTGTTTTTT. Amino acid sequence: CASSQDGKGAATNEKLFF.

The CDR3 bases are TGCGCCAGCAGTGCCGGGACTAGCGGCACCGGGGAGCTGTTTTTT. It yields the protein CASSAGTSGTGELFF. V gene TRBV10-1 combines with J gene TRBJ2-2, with 11 bases that match TRBD2. The germline gives CDR1 WNHNN, CDR2 SYGVQD (reference sequence). This CDR3 is 15 amino acids long. V was clipped by 4 bases and J by 4 bases; unmatched bases: 2.

The V and J genes are TRBV7-8 and TRBJ1-4, with D perhaps matching TRBD1 (5 bases). This CDR3 contains 15 residues. Germline CDR1 is SGHVS and CDR2 is FQNEAQ. V lost 5 bases and J lost 5, with 15 bases in between. The CDR3 is CASSNSKKGNEKLFF. The CDR3 DNA reads as TGTGCCAGCAGCAACTCTAAGAAGGGGAATGAAAAACTGTTTTTT.

The genes are TRBV28 and TRBJ1-5; perhaps TRBD1 as D (6 bases). The CDR3 is made up of 16 amino acids. V lost 5 bases and J 4 bases, leaving 18 bases between the germline ends. Germline CDR1 MDHEN, CDR2 SYDVKM. The CDR3 loop reads CASSGYRANTNQPQHF. DNA for the CDR3: TGTGCCAGCAGTGGATACAGGGCTAATACTAATCAGCCCCAGCATTTT.

This clone was observed a handful of times. The chain combines TRBV18 with TRBJ2-5; D remains ambiguous. The CDR3 is 12 residues long. V lost 1 base, J lost 2 bases, and 2 bases lay in between. Germline V gene sequence: CDR1 KGHSH, CDR2 LQKENI. The DNA for the CDR3 is TGTGCCAGCTCACCACAGCAAGAGACCCAGTACTTC. It translates to CASSPQQETQYF.

The chain carries TRBV30 and TRBJ2-6; no firm D call. The length of the CDR3 is 13 residues. Trimming took off 3 bases at V and 0 bases at J, with 3 bases between the two ends. CDR1 and CDR2 from the germline V gene are GTSNPN and SVGIG (reference sequence). CDR3 bases: TGTGCCTGGAGAAACTCTGGGGCCAACGTCCTGACTTTC. It is translated as CAWRNSGANVLTF.

J is TRBJ2-1 and V is TRBV6-1, with 9 bases aligning to TRBD1. This CDR3 contains 17 residues. Germline V lookup: CDR1 MNHNS, CDR2 SASEGT. The V segment lost 2 bases and the J segment 5 bases; nucleotides outside the gene matches: 10. The DNA of the CDR3 is TGTGCCAGCAGTGAACGCGCCTTGGGACAGGGAAACAATGAGCAGTTCTTC. It specifies CASSERALGQGNNEQFF.

This clone has just one count. This chain connects TRBV6-5 to TRBJ2-3; no definite D call. The V end was cut by 6 bases, the J end by 3 bases, with 10 bases between. Germline V gene data show CDR1 as MNHEY and CDR2 as SVGAGI. CDR3 size: 13 residues. The CDR3 spells CASRRPETDTQYF. CDR3 coding DNA: TGTGCCAGCAGACGCCCGGAGACAGATACGCAGTATTTT.

This rearrangement joins TRBV7-9 to TRBJ2-1, with 12 bases fitting TRBD1. This CDR3 spans 18 amino acids. Germline V CDR1 and CDR2: SEHNR, FQNEAQ (reference sequence). V dropped 5 bases and J dropped 4; count of bases not matched to a gene: 12. As DNA, the CDR3 is TGTGCCAGCAGCCCCCTGTCTGGGACAGGGGGCTTGTACAATGAGCAGTTCTTC. Translating gives CASSPLSGTGGLYNEQFF.

The chain carries TRBV18 and TRBJ1-2, with 9 bases identical to TRBD1. The CDR3 totals 13 residues. Germline V gene lookup returns CDR1 KGHSH and CDR2 LQKENI. V was clipped by 4 bases and J by 6 bases; unmatched bases: 3. CDR3 DNA sequence: TGTGCCAGCTCACTGGGACAGGGAGATGGCTACACCTTC. Translating gives CASSLGQGDGYTF.

CDR3 protein: CASSSQGFTEAFF. The CDR3 DNA sequence: TGTGCCAGCAGCTCCCAAGGGTTCACTGAAGCTTTCTTT. The chain uses TRBV7-3 and TRBJ1-1; no definite D call. This CDR3 has 13 residues. Trimming cost V 4 bases and J 4 bases, with 10 bases left between them. Germline V gene sequence: CDR1 SGHTA, CDR2 FQGTGA.

The genes are TRBV19 and TRBJ1-1, with 7 bases identical to TRBD1. The ends lost 4 bases at V and 0 bases at J; junction bases unmatched: 2. Germline CDR1 and CDR2: LNHDA and SQIVND (reference sequence). The CDR3 extends over 14 amino acids. CDR3 protein: CASSTDRLNTEAFF. CDR3 DNA sequence: TGTGCCAGTAGTACGGACAGGCTGAACACTGAAGCTTTCTTT.

CDR3 nucleotides: TGTGCCAGCTCACCCAACTCCTACGAGCAGTACTTC. It translates to CASSPNSYEQYF. The chain couples TRBV18 to TRBJ2-7; D is unclear. In germline, CDR1 is KGHSH, CDR2 LQKENI. The CDR3 has 12 residues. The germline V and J ends were trimmed by 3 bases and 0 bases, with 3 bases remaining between them.

V is TRBV10-3 and J is TRBJ1-2; D is undetermined. Germline values: CDR1 ENHRY, CDR2 SYGVKD. Trimming left V 4 bases short and J 5 bases short, with 8 bases between. The CDR3 has 12 residues. CDR3 sequence: CAISAQEYGYTF. The CDR3, as DNA: TGTGCCATCAGTGCCCAAGAGTATGGCTACACCTTC.

The CDR3, as DNA: TGTGCCAGCAGCTTAGACGGCAGAAACTATGGCTACACCTTC. Its protein product is CASSLDGRNYGYTF. The chain combines TRBV7-2 with TRBJ1-2, with D unclear. Trimming took off 1 base at V and 2 bases at J, with 8 bases between the two ends. The CDR3 spans 14 residues. Germline V gene data show CDR1 as SGHTA and CDR2 as FQGNSA.

The J gene is TRBJ1-1, the V gene TRBV28; TRBD1 matches at 8 bases. The CDR3 consists of 13 residues. Unmatched junction bases numbered 10, after V lost 8 bases and J lost 8 bases. Looked up from germline, CDR1 is MDHEN and CDR2 is SYDVKM. CDR3 loop: CASGTTGEKEAFF. DNA for the CDR3: TGTGCCAGCGGCACGACAGGGGAAAAAGAAGCTTTCTTT. The entire variable domain, with the rest obtained from reference TRBV28 and TRBJ1-1, is as follows: DVKVTQSSRYLVKRTGEKVFLECVQDMDHENMFWYRQDPGLGLRLIYFSYDVKMKEKGDIPEGYSVSREKKERFSLILESASTNQTSMYLCASGTTGEKEAFFGQGTRLTVV.

The J gene is TRBJ2-6, the V gene TRBV4-2, with no clear D. The length of the CDR3 is 17 residues. Trimming shortened V by 0 bases and J by 3 bases, and 12 bases separated the two germline ends. Germline V gene sequence: CDR1 LGHNA, CDR2 YNFKEQ. For the CDR3, the DNA is TGTGCCAGCAGCCAAGAAGAGACCTACCGTGGGGCCAACGTCCTGACTTTC. Translated, it gives CASSQEETYRGANVLTF.

This clone was picked up one time. This rearrangement joins TRBV7-2 to TRBJ2-7, with D tentatively TRBD1 or TRBD2 (6 bases each). V was cut by 3 bases and J by 5 bases, with 20 bases left in between. The CDR3 is made up of 16 amino acids. CDR1 is SGHTA, CDR2 FQGNSA, per germline. CDR3: CASSLFSIGGLDEQYF. The DNA of the CDR3 is TGTGCCAGCAGCTTGTTTTCGATTGGGGGGCTGGACGAGCAGTACTTC.

This clone was counted once. The rearrangement links TRBV7-2 to TRBJ2-7; D tentatively reads TRBD1 or TRBD2 (5 bases each). The ends were cut back, 0 bases at V and 3 bases at J, with 12 bases in the middle. Germline V gene data show CDR1 as SGHTA and CDR2 as FQGNSA. The CDR3 sequence is 15 residues long. For the CDR3, the DNA is TGTGCCAGCAGCTTAGCGGAGGCAGGGTTCTACGAGCAGTACTTC. Its translation: CASSLAEAGFYEQYF. Complete variable domain (other parts from reference TRBV7-2 and TRBJ2-7): GAGVSQSPSNKVTEKGKDVELRCDPISGHTALYWYRQSLGQGLEFLIYFQGNSAPDKSGLPSDRFSAERTGGSVSTLTIQRTQQEDSAVYLCASSLAEAGFYEQYFGPGTRLTVT.

The chain employs TRBV7-2 and TRBJ2-3; tentatively, D is TRBD2 (6 bases). The CDR3 is 18 residues long. V lost 5 bases to trimming and J lost 1 base, with 22 bases between them. Germline V CDR1 and CDR2: SGHTA, FQGNSA. CDR3 DNA sequence: TGTGCCAGCAGCATAGGGGCCGGCGGGGTAGCGGGCACAGATACGCAGTATTTT. Translation gives CASSIGAGGVAGTDTQYF.

The chain uses TRBV19 and TRBJ1-1, with D possibly TRBD1 on 5 matching bases. The CDR3 sequence is 13 residues long. Trimming removed 3 bases at V and 10 bases at J, with 15 bases between. Germline V lookup: CDR1 LNHDA, CDR2 SQIVND (reference sequence). CDR3 sequence reads: CASSMGGRLAAFF. DNA of the CDR3: TGTGCCAGTAGTATGGGGGGTCGACTGGCAGCTTTCTTT.

The chain is built from TRBV5-6 and TRBJ2-3; D remains unclear. The CDR3 contains 15 residues. Germline loops: CDR1 SGHDT, CDR2 YYEEEE. Trimming shortened V by 1 base and J by 1 base, and 10 bases separated the two germline ends. CDR3 nucleotide sequence: TGTGCCAGCAGCTTGATCTACGTGGGCACAGATACGCAGTATTTT. It yields the protein CASSLIYVGTDTQYF.

This clone has more than one count but fewer than ten. This chain links TRBV4-1 with TRBJ2-2, with D possibly TRBD1 on 6 matching bases. The CDR3 runs to 15 residues. CDR1 is MGHRA, CDR2 YSYEKL, per germline. With 4 bases removed from V and 6 bases from J, the gap between germline ends came to 15 bases. In DNA, the CDR3 is TGCGCCAGCAGCCCAGACACAGGGCCCCCCGGGGAGCTGTTTTTT. Translating it yields CASSPDTGPPGELFF.